Reported below is one T cell receptor (beta chain). Its binding antigen is unknown. Base qualities are not recorded, but no much larger clone differs from it by a single base. For this chain, trimming is 2 bases at the V end and 1 base at the J end, and the number of junction bases without a gene match is 2. CDR1 is given as SGHDT and CDR2 as YYEEEE, both from the germline V gene. The CDR3 runs 16 amino acids, cysteine and phenylalanine included. The entry retains the CDR3 DNA only, 48 bases that are in frame from base 1. For sequencing of the TCRbeta CDR3 region, genomic DNA was extracted from the sorted cells. The immunoSEQ Assay was used for sequencing of TCRbeta CDR3 regions. Sourced from immuneACCESS, this table was stored by TCRdb with only in-frame sequences that have V and J called. A share of the clones is absent; for the studies checked, an unresolved V gene accounts for under half, and the remainder has no known explanation. For this sample the table gives 75,000 to 80,000 clones, of which under 90% were detected only once. The ten top clones hold 6.9% of the sample.

This entry belongs to a study of OX40 agonist ivuxolimab in advanced cancers. Regarding the research as a whole: Ivuxolimab was a fully human IgG2 agonistic monoclonal antibody targeting the costimulatory receptor OX40 (CD134). Intravenous ivuxolimab was administered to patients every 2 weeks at six dose levels: 0.01, 0.1, 0.3, 1.5, 3 and 10 mg/kg. Of the approximately 50 dose-escalation patients, hepatocellular carcinoma was present in about 20, melanoma in roughly 15, renal cell carcinoma in 9 and head and neck cancer in 9. The dose-escalation cohort was over 70% male with a mean age of approximately 60 years, ranging from roughly 23 to 85. Patients were allowed to have had prior anti-PD-1, anti-PD-L1 or anti-CTLA-4 therapy, and 40% of the dose-escalation patients had previously received checkpoint inhibitors. Partial responses occurred in three dose-escalation patients, of whom one had hepatocellular carcinoma and two had cutaneous melanoma. Peripheral TCRbeta sequencing aimed to test whether ivuxolimab altered TCR sequence diversity and caused clonal T-cell expansion. The paper describes the monotherapy dose-escalation part (N of about 47 patients) of the phase I trial of ivuxolimab.

Broad study findings and their caveats: Clonal expansion of both CD4+ and CD8+ blood T cells was observed from baseline to week 6 at doses 0.1 to 3.0 mg/kg. In the 0.1-3.0 mg/kg groups, partial responders had among the lowest normalized peripheral clonal expansion, particularly in CD8+ T cells. Low levels of normalized T-cell clonal expansion were also shown by some nonresponding patients. Antigen specificity was not determined for the clonally expanded peripheral T cells. After ivuxolimab, CD8+ T cells had more expanded clones than CD4+ T cells on average.

The trial excluded patients who had a history of autoimmune disease or who were on systemic immunosuppression. In every dose cohort, peripheral blood was drawn for TCR sequencing at baseline, cycle 4 day 1, and cycle 7 day 1. The samples were taken from a phase I, first-in-human, multicenter, open-label dose-escalation trial of ivuxolimab. Adults with locally advanced or metastatic head and neck squamous cell, hepatocellular, melanoma or renal cell carcinoma were enrolled in the trial. Before TCR sequencing, CD4+ T cells and CD8+ T cells were sorted from peripheral blood as separate populations. Sequenced material: CD4+ or CD8+ T cells sorted from blood, taken in a trial of the OX40 agonist ivuxolimab. This sequence originates from an adult with an advanced solid tumor such as melanoma, head and neck, liver or kidney cancer. The V gene is TRBV5-6 and the J gene is TRBJ2-3; TRBD2 matches 12 bases in the middle. The CDR3 protein is CASSLRTSGGTDTQYF. The nucleotide sequence is TGTGCCAGCAGCTTACGGACTAGCGGGGGCACAGATACGCAGTATTTT.